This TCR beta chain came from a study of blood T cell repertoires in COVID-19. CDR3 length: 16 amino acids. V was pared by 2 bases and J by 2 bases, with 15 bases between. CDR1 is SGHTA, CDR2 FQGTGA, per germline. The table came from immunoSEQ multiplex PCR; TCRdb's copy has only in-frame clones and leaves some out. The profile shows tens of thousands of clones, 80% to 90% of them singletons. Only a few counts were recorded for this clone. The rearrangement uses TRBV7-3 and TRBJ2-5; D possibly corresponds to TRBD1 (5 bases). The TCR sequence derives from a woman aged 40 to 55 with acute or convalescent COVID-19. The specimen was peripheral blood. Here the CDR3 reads CASSLWASTVQETQYF. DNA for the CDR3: TGTGCCAGCAGCTTATGGGCTTCGACAGTTCAAGAGACCCAGTACTTC.